This TCR beta chain was sequenced during a study of CD8+ T cells in alopecia areata. Germline V CDR1 and CDR2: SNHLY, FYNNEI. The V gene end was trimmed by 4 bases and the J gene end by 3 bases; junction bases not matched to a gene: 6. The CDR3 extends over 14 amino acids. RNA was extracted and reverse transcribed into cDNA as the sequencing template. Sequenced by immunoSEQ multiplex PCR; TCRdb stores in-frame clones only, minus some. The sample includes roughly 30,000 clones, 62% seen only once; the top ten take over 15%. Broader study findings: Relative to normal scalp, lesional scalp, especially alopecia totalis/universalis, showed higher clonality.

A few counts support this clone. The antigen remains unidentified. The sample consisted of NKG2D-high CD8+ T cells sorted from blood. This clonotype was sampled from a human donor with alopecia areata. V usage is TRBV2 and J usage is TRBJ2-7; 7 bases fit TRBD2. The CDR3 sequence: CASSVGRGVYEQYF. The CDR3 nucleotides are TGTGCCAGCAGTGTGGGACGGGGGGTCTACGAGCAGTACTTC.